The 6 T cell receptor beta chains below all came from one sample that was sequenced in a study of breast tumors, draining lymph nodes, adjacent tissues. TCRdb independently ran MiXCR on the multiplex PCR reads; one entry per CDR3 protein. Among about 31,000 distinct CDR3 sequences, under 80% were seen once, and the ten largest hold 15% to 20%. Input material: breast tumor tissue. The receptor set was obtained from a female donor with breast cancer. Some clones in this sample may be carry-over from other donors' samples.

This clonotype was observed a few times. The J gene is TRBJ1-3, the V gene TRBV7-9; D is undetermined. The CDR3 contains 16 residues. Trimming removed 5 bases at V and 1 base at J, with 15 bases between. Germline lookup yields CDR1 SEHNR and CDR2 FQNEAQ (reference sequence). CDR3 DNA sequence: TGTGCCAGCAGCGGGTCCGGGGAGAGGTCTGGAAACACCATATATTTT. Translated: CASSGSGERSGNTIYF. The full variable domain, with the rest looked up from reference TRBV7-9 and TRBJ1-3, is DTGVSQNPRHKITKRGQNVTFRCDPISEHNRLYWYRQTLGQGPEFLTYFQNEAQLEKSRLLSDRFSAERPKGSFSTLEIQRTEQGDSAMYLCASSGSGERSGNTIYFGEGSWLTVV.

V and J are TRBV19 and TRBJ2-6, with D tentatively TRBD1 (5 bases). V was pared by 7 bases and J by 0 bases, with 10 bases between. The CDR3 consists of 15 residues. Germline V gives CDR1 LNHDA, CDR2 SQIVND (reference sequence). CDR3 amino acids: CASTGSSSGANVLTF. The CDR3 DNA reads TGTGCCAGTACAGGGTCAAGCTCTGGGGCCAACGTCCTGACTTTC.

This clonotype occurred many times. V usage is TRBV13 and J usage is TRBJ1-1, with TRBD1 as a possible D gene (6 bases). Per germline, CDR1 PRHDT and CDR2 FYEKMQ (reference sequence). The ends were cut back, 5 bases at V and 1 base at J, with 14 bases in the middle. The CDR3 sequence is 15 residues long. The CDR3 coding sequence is TGTGCCAGCAGCCATAGGGGGTCGGCGAACACTGAAGCTTTCTTT. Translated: CASSHRGSANTEAFF. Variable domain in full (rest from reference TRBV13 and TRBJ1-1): AAGVIQSPRHLIKEKRETATLKCYPIPRHDTVYWYQQGPGQDPQFLISFYEKMQSDKGSIPDRFSAQQFSDYHSELNMSSLELGDSALYFCASSHRGSANTEAFFGQGTRLTVV.

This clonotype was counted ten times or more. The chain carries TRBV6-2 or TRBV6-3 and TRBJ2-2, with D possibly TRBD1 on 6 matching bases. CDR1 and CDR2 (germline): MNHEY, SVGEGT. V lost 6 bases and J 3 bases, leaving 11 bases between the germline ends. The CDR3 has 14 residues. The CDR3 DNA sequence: TGTGCCAGCAGAACGGACAGCTACACCGGGGAGCTGTTTTTT. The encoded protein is CASRTDSYTGELFF.

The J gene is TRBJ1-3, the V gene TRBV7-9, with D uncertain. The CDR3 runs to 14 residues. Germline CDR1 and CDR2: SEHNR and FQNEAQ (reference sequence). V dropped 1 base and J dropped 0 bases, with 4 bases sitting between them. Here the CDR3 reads CASSLVGSGNTIYF. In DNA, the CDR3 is TGTGCCAGCAGCTTAGTGGGCTCTGGAAACACCATATATTTT.

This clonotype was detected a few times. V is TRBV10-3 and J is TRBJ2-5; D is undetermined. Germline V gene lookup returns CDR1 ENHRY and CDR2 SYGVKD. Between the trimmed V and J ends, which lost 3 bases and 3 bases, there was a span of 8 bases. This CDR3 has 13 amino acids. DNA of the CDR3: TGTGCCATCAGTGATCACAGAAAAGAGACCCAGTACTTC. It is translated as CAISDHRKETQYF.